This T cell receptor (beta chain) comes out of a study of chemoradiotherapy in HPV16-positive cancers. For the study at large: Functional T-cell assays on a couple of HPV16-positive patients' cells defined candidate HPV-specific clones and common TCR motifs.

Germline assignment: CDR1 ENHRY and CDR2 SYGVKD. The V and J ends lost 2 bases and 9 bases respectively, with 10 bases between them. CDR3 length: 12 amino acids. This clone was picked up a small number of times. The repertoire was sequenced with immunoSEQ multiplex PCR; TCRdb's copy has only in-frame clones and lacks some. There are some 11,000 clones in the sample; about 81% occur only once, and 0.9% to 1.2% lies in the top ten. The chain combines TRBV10-3 with TRBJ1-1; unclear D gene. This sample was obtained from a patient who underwent chemoradiotherapy. The receptor comes from a human donor with HPV-associated anogenital cancer. CDR3 loop: CAISERDLQAFF. The CDR3 nucleotides read TGTGCCATCAGTGAGAGGGATCTTCAAGCTTTCTTT.